This record concerns one T cell receptor (beta chain) sequence. Its antigen remains unidentified. This record belongs to a study of cytomegalovirus exposure and HLA in healthy donors. For the study at large: A preliminary data release comprised approximately 85 million unique TCRs obtained from HLA-typed donors. Findings and limits, study-wide: Most of the TCR beta V segments (in an earlier analysis) were productive either about 87% or about 30% of the time. One variant, a missense change in DCLRE1C, was linked in a later analysis to TCR beta V- and J-gene trimming. Later on, an analysis tied over 15,000 TCR beta sequences to HLA alleles at 0.05 false discovery rate.

PCR primers comprised 60 Vbeta and 13 Jbeta primers. The protocol was immunoSEQ multiplex PCR, while the TCRdb copy is restricted to in-frame clones and leaves out a portion. Of some 60,000 clones listed, around 80% are singletons. Sequenced material: PBMCs. This TCR was sampled from a male donor in good health and CMV-seronegative.

The CDR3 here is CASSPPGAGGVDTQYF. The CDR3 nucleotides are TGTGCCAGCAGCCCCCCGGGGGCGGGGGGTGTAGATACGCAGTATTTT. V and J are TRBV5-6 and TRBJ2-3, with 8 bases lining up with TRBD2. J lost 5 bases, V lost 4 bases, and 12 bases had no gene match. Germline V CDR1 and CDR2: SGHDT, YYEEEE. The CDR3 runs 16 residues.